One and the same sample provided the 8 T cell receptor beta chains below, sequenced in a study of T cells after posttransplantation cyclophosphamide. Treatment was busulfan-fludarabine conditioning, a marrow graft, and cyclophosphamide on days +3 and +4. Here immunoSEQ multiplex PCR was the method, and the copy in TCRdb shows in-frame clones only, minus some. In the table there are more than 9,000 clones, approximately 89% of which are singletons. Sequences were derived from CD4+ T cells sorted from PBMCs, sampled after allogeneic stem cell transplant with posttransplant cyclophosphamide. The source of these receptors is a male patient aged 25-45 years who received an allogeneic stem cell transplant from a related donor, was CMV-positive, and had acute GVHD only. The graft donor may be the source of some T cells.

A single count supports this clone. The CDR3, as DNA: TGCGCCAGCAGCCGGGACTCAACCCAAGAGACCCAGTACTTC. Its translation is CASSRDSTQETQYF. The chain combines TRBV10-1 with TRBJ2-5, with D perhaps TRBD2 (6 bases). This CDR3 is 14 amino acids long. Trimming removed 6 bases at V and 1 base at J, with 12 bases between. CDR1 is WNHNN, CDR2 SYGVQD, per germline (reference sequence).

This sequence joins TRBV4-2 and TRBJ2-1, with D uncertain. V gave up 0 bases and J gave up 1 base, with 10 bases separating them. CDR3 size: 16 residues. Germline-derived CDR1 and CDR2 are LGHNA and YNFKEQ. The CDR3, as DNA: TGTGCCAGCAGCCAAGATCGAGGCGTGTCCTACAATGAGCAGTTCTTC. The encoded protein is CASSQDRGVSYNEQFF.

This sequence joins TRBV7-8 and TRBJ1-3, with TRBD1 identical over 7 bases. The germline V gene has CDR1 SGHVS and CDR2 FQNEAQ. V gave up 2 bases and J gave up 0 bases; unmatched junction bases: 13. The CDR3 has 19 amino acids. The CDR3 loop reads CASSLLGQGDLNSGNTIYF. The CDR3 DNA follows: TGTGCCAGCAGCTTATTGGGCCAGGGGGATTTGAACTCTGGAAACACCATATATTTT.

This clone was observed a few times. This chain connects TRBV4-3 to TRBJ1-4; D is perhaps TRBD1 (5 bases). CDR3 size: 15 residues. The germline gives CDR1 LGHNA, CDR2 YSLEER. Deletions cut 0 bases from V and 6 bases from J, with 11 bases between. In DNA form, the CDR3 reads TGCGCCAGCAGCCAAGAACGGGGGGAGGATGAAAAACTGTTTTTT. This codes for CASSQERGEDEKLFF.

For this clone: Within the sample, other DNA sequences also encode this same CDR3. V gene TRBV5-1 combines with J gene TRBJ2-7; 7 nucleotides line up with TRBD1. This CDR3 has 14 amino acids. With V trimmed by 0 bases and J by 2 bases, 2 bases remained unmatched. Per the germline V gene, CDR1 is SGHRS and CDR2 is YFSETQ. DNA of the CDR3: TGCGCCAGCAGCTTGGGCCAGGGGGCCTACGAGCAGTACTTC. Residues: CASSLGQGAYEQYF.

This chain connects TRBV7-9 to TRBJ2-1; 10 bases map to TRBD2. The CDR3 totals 16 residues. J gave up 9 bases and V 5 bases, and 13 bases lay outside the gene matches. From germline, CDR1 is SEHNR and CDR2 FQNEAQ (reference sequence). The CDR3, as DNA: TGTGCCAGCAGCCTACTAGAGAGCGGGGGGGCCTTTGAGCAGTTCTTC. Its translation: CASSLLESGGAFEQFF.

This clone was recorded only once. Here the CDR3 reads CASSIAGGSLAYNEQFF. In DNA, the CDR3 is TGTGCCAGTAGTATAGCGGGGGGCTCCCTTGCCTACAATGAGCAGTTCTTC. V usage is TRBV19 and J usage is TRBJ2-1; TRBD2 is a possible D gene (7 bases). The CDR3 sequence is 17 residues long. Germline V CDR1 and CDR2: LNHDA, SQIVND (reference sequence). Trimming left V 1 base short and J 2 bases short, with 15 bases between.

The J gene is TRBJ2-1, the V gene TRBV28; 11 nucleotides agree with TRBD2. The CDR3 consists of 14 residues. The germline gives CDR1 MDHEN, CDR2 SYDVKM. With 7 bases clipped from V and 8 bases from J, the junction kept 7 bases outside the gene matches. CDR3: CASTLGTSGYEQFF. DNA of the CDR3: TGTGCCAGCACCCTAGGGACTAGCGGCTATGAGCAGTTCTTC.